Described below is a single T cell receptor beta chain sequence and its context. What it binds is unknown. The sample originates from a study of beta chain features in type 1 diabetes. General study points: Moderate yet significant TCRB CDR3 shortening was seen in Type 1 diabetes patients in all four CD4+ subsets.

All of the isolated RNA was reverse transcribed, so expressed TCRB transcripts were sequenced. TCRdb keeps only in-frame clones here, not all; method: immunoSEQ multiplex PCR. The sample lists about 150,000 clones, around 8.5% seen once, with about 0.6% in the top ten. The CDR3 spans 13 residues. V trimming: 5 bases; J trimming: 5 bases; junction bases outside the gene matches: 4. Germline V gene lookup returns CDR1 SGHTA and CDR2 FQGNSA. Sequencing was performed on central memory CD4+ T cells from blood. The sequence was obtained from a man between 18 and 35 years old in good health. This chain connects TRBV7-2 to TRBJ2-5; 8 positions match TRBD1. Here the CDR3 reads CASSARDRETQYF. CDR3 coding DNA: TGTGCCAGCAGCGCCCGGGACAGGGAGACCCAGTACTTC. The full variable domain, with the rest looked up from reference TRBV7-2 and TRBJ2-5, is GAGVSQSPSNKVTEKGKDVELRCDPISGHTALYWYRQSLGQGLEFLIYFQGNSAPDKSGLPSDRFSAERTGGSVSTLTIQRTQQEDSAVYLCASSARDRETQYFGPGTRLLVL.